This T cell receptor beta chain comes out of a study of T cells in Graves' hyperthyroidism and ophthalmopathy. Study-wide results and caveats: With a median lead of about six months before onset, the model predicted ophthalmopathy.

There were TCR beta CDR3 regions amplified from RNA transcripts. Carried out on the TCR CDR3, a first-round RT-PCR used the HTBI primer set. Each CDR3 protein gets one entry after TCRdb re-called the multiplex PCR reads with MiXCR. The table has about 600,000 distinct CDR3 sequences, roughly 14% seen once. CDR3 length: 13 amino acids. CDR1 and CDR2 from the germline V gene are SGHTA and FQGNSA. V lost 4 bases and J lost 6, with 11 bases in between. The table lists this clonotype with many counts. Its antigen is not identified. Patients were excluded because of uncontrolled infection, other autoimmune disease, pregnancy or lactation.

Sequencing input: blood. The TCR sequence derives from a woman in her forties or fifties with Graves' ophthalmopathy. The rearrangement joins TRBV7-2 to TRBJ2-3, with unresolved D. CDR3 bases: TGTGCCAGCAGCTCAACGGGTGGCGATACGCAGTATTTT. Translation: CASSSTGGDTQYF.